What follows are 14 T cell receptor beta chains derived from one specimen sequenced in a study of blood T cell repertoires in COVID-19. Sequenced by immunoSEQ multiplex PCR; TCRdb stores in-frame clones only, minus some. The table lists approximately 150,000 clones, approximately 79% of them singletons. The material sequenced was PBMCs or T cells enriched from blood (not recorded which). These receptors originate from a woman in her 70s in a cohort exposed to, infected with or recovered from COVID-19 (not recorded which).

The chain has TRBV29-1 and TRBJ2-1, with 11 nucleotides matching TRBD2. Germline CDR1 SQVTM, CDR2 ANQGSEA. V shed 7 bases, J shed 8 bases, and the junction held 13 bases outside the gene matches. This CDR3 contains 15 residues. In nucleotides, the CDR3 is TGCAGCGCCCCCCCAACTAGCGGGAGATATGATGAGCAGTTCTTC. Its protein product is CSAPPTSGRYDEQFF.

The chain employs TRBV28 and TRBJ2-5, with D perhaps TRBD2 (7 bases). The germline gives CDR1 MDHEN, CDR2 SYDVKM. V lost 3 bases, J lost 6 bases, and 17 bases lay in between. This CDR3 is built from 15 residues. The CDR3 here is CASSLGGQGWKTQYF. DNA for the CDR3: TGTGCCAGCAGTTTGGGAGGGCAGGGGTGGAAGACCCAGTACTTC.

J is TRBJ2-7 and V is TRBV28; D is unresolved. V lost 3 bases and J 3 bases, leaving 6 bases between the germline ends. Germline-derived CDR1 and CDR2 are MDHEN and SYDVKM. The CDR3 is 12 amino acids. CDR3 sequence (DNA): TGTGCCAGCAGTTTGGCAGGCTACGAGCAGTACTTC. Amino acids: CASSLAGYEQYF.

The chain is built from TRBV7-2 and TRBJ1-1, with D maybe TRBD1 (5 bases). V lost 0 bases to trimming and J lost 7 bases, with 9 bases between them. CDR1 and CDR2 (germline): SGHTA, FQGNSA. CDR3 length: 13 residues. CDR3 DNA sequence: TGTGCCAGCAGCTTAGCTCAGGGCAGTGAAGCTTTCTTT. This encodes CASSLAQGSEAFF.

This clone is a singleton in its sample. The rearrangement links TRBV7-2 to TRBJ2-1; 16 bases match TRBD2. The germline V gene has CDR1 SGHTA and CDR2 FQGNSA. Trimming removed 2 bases from V and 8 bases from J; junction bases left unmatched: 12. The length of the CDR3 is 19 residues. The CDR3 region has the DNA TGTGCCAGCAGCTTAAATTGGGGACTAGCGGGAGGGTTTAGGGATGAGCAGTTCTTC. Protein sequence: CASSLNWGLAGGFRDEQFF.

This chain links TRBV29-1 with TRBJ2-1; 7 bases fit TRBD2. V lost 6 bases to trimming and J lost 9 bases; unmatched junction nucleotides: 14. Per germline, CDR1 SQVTM and CDR2 ANQGSEA. There are 14 residues in the CDR3. The CDR3 loop reads CSVRGLAEPGEQFF. CDR3 DNA: TGCAGCGTCCGCGGCCTAGCGGAGCCAGGTGAGCAGTTCTTC.

This clone came up once. The gene calls are TRBV15 and TRBJ1-2; D might be TRBD1 (6 bases). The V end was cut by 3 bases, the J end by 6 bases, with 17 bases between. CDR1 LNHNV and CDR2 YYDKDF come from the germline V gene (reference sequence). CDR3 length: 15 amino acids. As DNA, the CDR3 is TGTGCCACCAGCAGTACACTCGGGACACATAATGGCTACACCTTC. Residues: CATSSTLGTHNGYTF.

This clone showed up just a few times. The chain links TRBV6-2 or TRBV6-3 to TRBJ2-3; 10 bases match TRBD2. Germline V CDR1 and CDR2: MNHEY, SVGEGT. The CDR3 sequence is 18 residues long. V gave up 2 bases and J gave up 11 bases; unmatched junction bases: 19. For the CDR3, the DNA is TGTGCCAGCAGTTACAAACAATTCACTAGCGGGATGGGCCCCCAGCAGTATTTT. Amino acid sequence: CASSYKQFTSGMGPQQYF.

The rearrangement uses TRBV5-1 and TRBJ1-4, with D tentatively TRBD1 (6 bases). V was trimmed by 2 bases and J by 5 bases, leaving 10 bases between them. The germline gives CDR1 SGHRS, CDR2 YFSETQ. There are 14 residues in the CDR3. The CDR3 loop is CASSLGQGNEKLFF. The CDR3 nucleotides are TGCGCCAGCAGCTTAGGCCAGGGGAATGAAAAACTGTTTTTT.

V usage is TRBV5-4 and J usage is TRBJ2-3; the match to TRBD1 covers 8 bases. V was pared by 2 bases and J by 9 bases, with 11 bases of the junction left unmatched. CDR1 is SGHNT and CDR2 is YYREEE in the germline V gene (reference sequence). This CDR3 is built from 15 residues. CDR3 sequence: CASSFRGRAQGTQYF. The CDR3 coding sequence is TGTGCCAGCAGCTTCAGGGGGCGGGCCCAGGGCACGCAGTATTTT.

CDR3 DNA: TGTGCCAGCAGTTACACCGGGAATAATTCACCCCTCCACTTT. Its translation is CASSYTGNNSPLHF. V usage is TRBV25-1 and J usage is TRBJ1-6, with D unresolved. The CDR3 extends over 14 amino acids. Germline CDR1 MGHDK, CDR2 SYGVNS. V dropped 5 bases and J dropped 5 bases, with 10 bases sitting between them.

This chain connects TRBV5-8 to TRBJ1-2; D gene unclear. This CDR3 comprises 12 residues. Germline loops: CDR1 SGHTS, CDR2 YDEGEE. Trimming took 6 bases from V and 2 from J, leaving 8 bases between them. The CDR3 protein is CASTLVNYGYTF. The CDR3 DNA reads TGTGCCAGCACCCTAGTGAACTATGGCTACACCTTC.

As regards this clone: This same CDR3 is encoded by further DNA sequences in the sample. V usage is TRBV18 and J usage is TRBJ1-1; D gene uncertain. The length of the CDR3 is 13 residues. From germline, CDR1 is KGHSH and CDR2 LQKENI. The V end lost 0 bases, the J end lost 1 base, and 3 bases lay between the germline ends. The CDR3 protein is CASSPPANTEAFF. The CDR3 nucleotides read TGTGCCAGCTCACCACCGGCGAACACTGAAGCTTTCTTT.

The rearrangement links TRBV11-2 to TRBJ2-7; D perhaps matches TRBD1 (5 bases). Trimming took off 2 bases at V and 0 bases at J, with 11 bases between the two ends. In germline, CDR1 is SGHAT, CDR2 FQNNGV. The CDR3 has 15 residues. The CDR3 sequence: CASSLQGTISYEQYF. The CDR3 DNA reads as TGTGCCAGCAGCTTACAGGGTACTATCTCCTACGAGCAGTACTTC.